This entry concerns a single T cell receptor beta chain. Its cognate antigen has yet to be identified. No per-base quality is available; no much larger clone lies one base away. Sequencing was carried out with an Illumina HiSeq 2500. TCR beta libraries were prepared by quantitative 5'-RACE with molecular barcodes. On the authors' methods: Disease-linked TCR variants were identified with a new computational method built on a probabilistic model of VDJ rearrangement. TCRdb trimmed public reads at Q25 via fastp, called clones via MiXCR and kept in-frame beta chains. Each CDR3 protein gets just one entry, which takes the most common genes and DNA from the rows behind it. TCRdb, rather than the study authors, made the V and J calls. This sample gives roughly 30,000 distinct CDR3 sequences in total; 4.5% to 5.5% of them show up just once. Jointly, the top ten make up roughly 1.8% of the sample. Ends trimmed: V by 4 bases, J by 2 bases; bases unmatched to a gene: 9. The CDR3 runs 16 amino acids, cysteine and phenylalanine included. Only the CDR3 DNA is retained, 48 bases long and in frame from the first base. According to the germline V gene, CDR1 reads SGDLS and CDR2 reads YYNGEE.

These data are taken from a study of CD8 T cells in ankylosing spondylitis listed by TCRdb under 2017. Regarding the study in general: The study profiled T cell receptor beta repertoires in healthy donors and ankylosing spondylitis patients to find disease-linked TCR variants. The full study cohort comprised some 27 ankylosing spondylitis patients and some 100 healthy donors. Peripheral blood was sampled, and synovial fluid was also collected from ankylosing spondylitis patients.

The paper as a whole reports these results and caveats: Significant enrichment of the disease-linked clones was reported in matched synovial fluid samples from ankylosing spondylitis patients. Blood from ankylosing spondylitis patients appeared to be characterized by a TCR beta motif composed of several highly homologous amino acid variants. Some motif variants were previously reported in synovial fluid and blood of reactive arthritis patients, suggesting common disease-initiation mechanisms. A CD8+ phenotype was shown by the disease-linked clones, which were found at relatively low frequencies in peripheral blood.

The source of this sequence is a female donor with ankylosing spondylitis or in good health (not recorded which). The receptor chain draws on TRBV9 and TRBJ2-5; 9 central nucleotides agree with TRBD2. Sequenced material: blood, either unsorted or a sorted T cell fraction (not recorded which). The sequenced DNA is TGTGCCAGCAGCCGACTGCCGGGACTAGCTCAAGAGACCCAGTACTTC. Translated, this gives CASSRLPGLAQETQYF.